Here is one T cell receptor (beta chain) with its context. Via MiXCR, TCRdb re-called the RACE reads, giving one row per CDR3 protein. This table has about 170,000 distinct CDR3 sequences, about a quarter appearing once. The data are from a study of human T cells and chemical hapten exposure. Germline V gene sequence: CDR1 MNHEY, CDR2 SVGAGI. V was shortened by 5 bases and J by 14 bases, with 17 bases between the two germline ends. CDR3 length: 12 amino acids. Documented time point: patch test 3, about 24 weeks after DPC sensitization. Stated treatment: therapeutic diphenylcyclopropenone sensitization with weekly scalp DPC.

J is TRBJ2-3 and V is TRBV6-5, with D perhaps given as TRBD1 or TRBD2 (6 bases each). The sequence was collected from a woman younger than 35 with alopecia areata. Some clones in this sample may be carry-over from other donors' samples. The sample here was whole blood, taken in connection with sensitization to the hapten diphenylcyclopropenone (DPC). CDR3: CASSPGGAPSYF. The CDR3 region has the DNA TGTGCCAGCAGTCCCGGGGGCGCACCCTCGTATTTT.